The 18 T cell receptor beta chains below come from one sample, sequenced in a study of graft-versus-host responses after intestinal transplantation. These receptors have no identified antigens. Libraries were prepared by immunoSEQ multiplex PCR; TCRdb keeps only in-frame clonotypes and omits some of them. This table has tens of thousands of clones, roughly 94% appearing once. The starting material was unstimulated CD8+ T cells sorted from spleen or lymph node cells, obtained before intestinal transplant. Every receptor here comes from a human donor who received an intestinal transplant.

This chain links TRBV9 with TRBJ2-3; D is unclear. V was clipped by 0 bases and J by 4 bases, with 9 bases between them. CDR3 length equals 14 residues. Germline loops: CDR1 SGDLS, CDR2 YYNGEE. CDR3 sequence: CASSVEKVADTQYF. DNA of the CDR3: TGTGCCAGCAGCGTAGAAAAAGTGGCAGATACGCAGTATTTT.

This clone was picked up one time. This CDR3 is CASSLRREVGTEAFF. CDR3 nucleotide sequence: TGTGCCAGCAGTTTACGCAGGGAGGTGGGGACTGAAGCTTTCTTT. The genes are TRBV27 and TRBJ1-1, with D possibly TRBD1 on 5 matching bases. Deletions cut 2 bases from V and 5 bases from J, with 15 bases between. CDR1 MNHEY and CDR2 SMNVEV come from the germline V gene (reference sequence). The CDR3 totals 15 residues.

The chain has TRBV4-2 and TRBJ2-7, with TRBD1 as a possible D gene (6 bases). Germline V CDR1 and CDR2: LGHNA, YNFKEQ. The CDR3 sequence is 15 residues long. Trimming removed 1 base from V and 4 bases from J, with 14 bases in between. This CDR3 is CASSQVGGTVYEQYF. CDR3 bases: TGTGCCAGCAGCCAAGTAGGGGGTACGGTTTACGAGCAGTACTTC.

This clone came up once. The chain has TRBV4-2 and TRBJ1-1, with D tentatively TRBD1 (6 bases). Germline CDR1 is LGHNA and CDR2 is YNFKEQ. The CDR3 length is 15 residues. The germline V and J ends were trimmed by 0 bases and 4 bases, with 12 bases remaining between them. CDR3 residues: CASSQDPGVSTEAFF. CDR3 bases: TGTGCCAGCAGCCAAGACCCAGGGGTGAGCACTGAAGCTTTCTTT.

The rearrangement uses TRBV27 and TRBJ1-5; TRBD1 is a possible D gene (5 bases). The germline CDR1 and CDR2 sequences are MNHEY and SMNVEV (reference sequence). Trimming pared 5 bases from V and 4 bases from J, leaving 9 bases between. CDR3 size: 13 residues. The CDR3 sequence: CASSVGGNQPQHF. In nucleotides, the CDR3 is TGTGCCAGCAGTGTGGGGGGTAATCAGCCCCAGCATTTT.

V gene TRBV7-2 combines with J gene TRBJ1-5, with 8 bases fitting TRBD1. Germline CDR1 and CDR2: SGHTA and FQGNSA. The ends lost 3 bases at V and 3 bases at J; junction bases unmatched: 4. The CDR3 length is 15 residues. CDR3 region: CASSLTDRDNQPQHF. The CDR3 DNA reads as TGTGCCAGCAGCTTGACGGACAGGGACAATCAGCCCCAGCATTTT. The entire variable domain, with the rest obtained from reference TRBV7-2 and TRBJ1-5, is as follows: GAGVSQSPSNKVTEKGKDVELRCDPISGHTALYWYRQSLGQGLEFLIYFQGNSAPDKSGLPSDRFSAERTGGSVSTLTIQRTQQEDSAVYLCASSLTDRDNQPQHFGDGTRLSIL.

V usage is TRBV29-1 and J usage is TRBJ2-7; 8 bases line up with TRBD2. The trim removed 3 bases at V and 4 bases at J, leaving 5 bases unmatched. Germline V gives CDR1 SQVTM, CDR2 ANQGSEA. CDR3 length: 13 residues. CDR3 amino acids: CSVDGSGTYEQYF. In DNA, the CDR3 is TGCAGCGTTGATGGTAGCGGGACTTACGAGCAGTACTTC.

This clone has more than one count but fewer than ten. The chain employs TRBV7-8 and TRBJ2-3, with 15 bases fitting TRBD2. CDR1 and CDR2 (germline): SGHVS, FQNEAQ. J was trimmed by 3 bases and V by 5 bases; bases with no gene match: 6. The CDR3 extends over 17 amino acids. The CDR3 sequence: CASSQGLAGGVTDTQYF. DNA of the CDR3: TGTGCCAGCAGCCAAGGACTAGCGGGAGGGGTGACAGATACGCAGTATTTT.

The V and J genes are TRBV11-2 and TRBJ1-3, with D unresolved. Germline CDR1 reads SGHAT; CDR2 reads FQNNGV. V lost 2 bases, J lost 2 bases, and 7 bases lay in between. There are 14 residues in the CDR3. CDR3 DNA: TGTGCCAGCAGCTTAACGGTGGCTGGAAACACCATATATTTT. Its translation is CASSLTVAGNTIYF.

The V and J genes are TRBV27 and TRBJ1-3; D ambiguous. CDR3 length: 13 amino acids. Germline V CDR1 and CDR2: MNHEY, SMNVEV (reference sequence). V shed 1 base and J shed 2 bases, with 3 bases lying between them. CDR3 loop: CASSLYPGNTIYF. The CDR3 DNA reads as TGTGCCAGCAGTTTATATCCTGGAAACACCATATATTTT.

V usage is TRBV4-1 and J usage is TRBJ1-1; D is unresolved. The CDR3 is 18 residues long. Trimming removed 0 bases from V and 4 bases from J, with 21 bases in between. CDR1 MGHRA and CDR2 YSYEKL come from the germline V gene. The CDR3 DNA reads TGCGCCAGCAGCCAAGAATTCGGCTTGAGTGCGGCGATCACTGAAGCTTTCTTT. This codes for CASSQEFGLSAAITEAFF.

The chain links TRBV5-1 to TRBJ1-2; a possible D gene is TRBD1 (5 bases). Germline assignment: CDR1 SGHRS and CDR2 YFSETQ. The CDR3 is 16 amino acids. V was cut by 0 bases and J by 0 bases, with 12 bases left in between. CDR3: CASSLGYMGANYGYTF. The CDR3 coding sequence is TGCGCCAGCAGCTTGGGATATATGGGGGCTAACTATGGCTACACCTTC.

The V gene is TRBV19, the J gene TRBJ2-7; 7 nucleotides match TRBD1. Germline trimming cut 4 bases from V and 2 bases from J; bases unmatched to any gene: 5. Germline V gene data show CDR1 as LNHDA and CDR2 as SQIVND (reference sequence). The CDR3 has 14 residues. The CDR3 DNA is TGTGCCAGTAGTACTCAGACAGGGACCTACGAGCAGTACTTC. Protein: CASSTQTGTYEQYF.

V and J are TRBV13 and TRBJ1-4; no reliable D call. Germline CDR1 PRHDT, CDR2 FYEKMQ (reference sequence). The V end lost 4 bases, the J end lost 5 bases, and 5 bases lay between the germline ends. CDR3 size: 12 residues. The CDR3 loop is CASSSRNEKLFF. CDR3 nucleotides: TGTGCCAGCAGCTCCAGGAATGAAAAACTGTTTTTT.

The V and J genes are TRBV7-7 and TRBJ2-2, with unresolved D. In germline, CDR1 is SSHAT, CDR2 FNYEAQ (reference sequence). This CDR3 has 14 residues. The V end lost 4 bases, the J end lost 1 base, and 7 bases lay between the germline ends. The CDR3, as DNA: TGTGCCAGCAGCTCTACAGAGAACACCGGGGAGCTGTTTTTT. This codes for CASSSTENTGELFF. Full variable domain (missing parts from reference TRBV7-7 and TRBJ2-2): GAGVSQSPRYKVTKRGQDVTLRCDPISSHATLYWYQQALGQGPEFLTYFNYEAQPDKSGLPSDRFSAERPEGSISTLTIQRTEQRDSAMYRCASSSTENTGELFFGEGSRLTVL.

The rearrangement links TRBV7-9 to TRBJ2-1; 13 nucleotides line up with TRBD2. V was pared by 5 bases and J by 5 bases, with 6 bases of the junction left unmatched. Germline-derived CDR1 and CDR2 are SEHNR and FQNEAQ (reference sequence). The CDR3 consists of 16 residues. The CDR3 reads CASSGGLAGADNEQFF. CDR3 nucleotides: TGTGCCAGCAGCGGTGGACTAGCGGGAGCAGACAATGAGCAGTTCTTC.

Comments on this clone: This sample also contains other DNA sequences that code for the same CDR3. The chain uses TRBV5-1 and TRBJ2-2, with 8 bases matching TRBD1. Germline CDR1 SGHRS, CDR2 YFSETQ. V was clipped by 1 base and J by 3 bases; unmatched bases: 8. The CDR3 consists of 17 residues. CDR3 DNA sequence: TGCGCCAGCAGCTTGATTGGACAGGGATTCGACACCGGGGAGCTGTTTTTT. Residues: CASSLIGQGFDTGELFF.

The chain employs TRBV7-9 and TRBJ2-5, with D perhaps matching TRBD2 (5 bases). The germline gives CDR1 SEHNR, CDR2 FQNEAQ (reference sequence). CDR3 size: 13 residues. The CDR3 is CATSHGEQETQYF. Here the CDR3 DNA reads TGTGCTACTAGTCACGGAGAACAAGAGACCCAGTACTTC.